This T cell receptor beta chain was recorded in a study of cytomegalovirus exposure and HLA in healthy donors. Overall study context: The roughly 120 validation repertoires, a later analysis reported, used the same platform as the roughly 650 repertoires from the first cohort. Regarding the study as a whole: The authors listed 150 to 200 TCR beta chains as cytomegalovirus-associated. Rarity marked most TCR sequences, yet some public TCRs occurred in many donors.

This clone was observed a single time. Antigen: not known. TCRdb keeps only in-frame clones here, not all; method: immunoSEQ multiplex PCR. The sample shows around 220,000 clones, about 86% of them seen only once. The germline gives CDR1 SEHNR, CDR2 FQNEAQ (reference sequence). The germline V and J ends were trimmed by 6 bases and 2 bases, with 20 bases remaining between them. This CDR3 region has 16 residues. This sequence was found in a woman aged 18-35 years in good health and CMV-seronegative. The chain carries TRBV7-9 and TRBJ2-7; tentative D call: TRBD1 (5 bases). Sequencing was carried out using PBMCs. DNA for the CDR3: TGTGCCAGCAGTTTCGGACCCGCGACAGCGACCTACGAGCAGTACTTC. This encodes CASSFGPATATYEQYF.